Each of the 31 T cell receptor beta chains below was sequenced from the same sample in a study of blood T cell repertoires in COVID-19. The protocol was immunoSEQ multiplex PCR, while the TCRdb copy is restricted to in-frame clones and leaves out a portion. The sample lists 160,000 or so clones, roughly 84% occurring once. The specimen was PBMCs or T cells enriched from blood (not recorded which). The source of these receptors is a human donor with acute COVID-19. The donor label of this sample is uncertain.

This clone showed up just once. The chain recombines TRBV4-3 with TRBJ1-2, with 7 bases fitting TRBD1. V trimming: 5 bases; J trimming: 6 bases; junction bases outside the gene matches: 6. The V gene's germline CDR1 is LGHNA and CDR2 YSLEER. CDR3 size: 13 residues. This CDR3 is CASSTKTGNGYTF. CDR3 in DNA: TGCGCCAGCAGCACAAAGACAGGGAATGGCTACACCTTC.

A word on this clone: This sample also contains other DNA sequences that code for the same CDR3. The chain has TRBV5-1 and TRBJ1-6; 7 bases map to TRBD1. V dropped 4 bases and J dropped 7; count of bases not matched to a gene: 5. The CDR3 is 14 amino acids. Germline V CDR1 and CDR2: SGHRS, YFSETQ. The CDR3 sequence is CASSLGRGNSPLHF. The CDR3 DNA is TGCGCCAGCAGCCTTGGCAGGGGGAATTCACCCCTCCACTTT.

The chain uses TRBV15 and TRBJ1-2; D is unresolved. Germline loops: CDR1 LNHNV, CDR2 YYDKDF (reference sequence). V was cut by 1 base and J by 5 bases, with 11 bases left in between. CDR3 length: 14 amino acids. CDR3 nucleotide sequence: TGTGCCACCAGCAGAGGGCAGGCAGGATATGGCTACACCTTC. As protein: CATSRGQAGYGYTF.

The J gene is TRBJ2-2, the V gene TRBV4-2; TRBD1 matches at 9 bases. In germline, CDR1 is LGHNA, CDR2 YNFKEQ. The CDR3 length is 17 residues. J was trimmed by 3 bases and V by 0 bases; bases with no gene match: 5. The CDR3 DNA reads as TGTGCCAGCAGCCAAGAGGGACAGGGATGGGACACCGGGGAGCTGTTTTTT. Its protein is CASSQEGQGWDTGELFF.

A word on this clone: Other DNA sequences in the sample encode the same CDR3. The rearrangement links TRBV3-1 (or the pseudogene TRBV3-2) to TRBJ1-6, with D possibly TRBD1 on 5 matching bases. Germline lookup yields CDR1 LGHDT and CDR2 YNNKEL (reference sequence). V was pared by 0 bases and J by 8 bases, with 5 bases between. The length of the CDR3 is 13 residues. The CDR3 region has the DNA TGTGCCAGCAGCCAAGACAGGGATTCACCCCTCCACTTT. Translation gives CASSQDRDSPLHF.

V usage is TRBV19 and J usage is TRBJ1-4, with TRBD1 identical over 9 bases. CDR1 LNHDA and CDR2 SQIVND come from the germline V gene (reference sequence). V shed 5 bases and J 7 bases; nucleotides not matched to a gene: 8. CDR3 length: 15 residues. For the CDR3, the DNA is TGTGCCAGTAGTGGGACAGGGACCGTTCGTGAAAAACTGTTTTTT. This sequence encodes CASSGTGTVREKLFF.

The rearrangement uses TRBV10-3 and TRBJ2-7; 11 positions agree with TRBD1. Germline V CDR1 and CDR2: ENHRY, SYGVKD. There are 15 residues in the CDR3. The ends lost 3 bases at V and 5 bases at J; junction bases unmatched: 6. The CDR3 sequence is CAISEGQGASDEQYF. The CDR3 bases are TGTGCCATCAGTGAAGGACAGGGGGCATCGGACGAGCAGTACTTC.

CDR3 in DNA: TGTGCCAGCTCACCACTGGAGGGGGCCGAGCAGTACTTC. Protein sequence: CASSPLEGAEQYF. This chain links TRBV18 with TRBJ2-7; maybe TRBD1 (7 bases). V lost 1 base to trimming and J lost 6 bases, with 10 bases between them. CDR3 length equals 13 residues. Germline V lookup: CDR1 KGHSH, CDR2 LQKENI.

The chain joins TRBV4-2 to TRBJ2-1; D is perhaps TRBD1 (6 bases). This CDR3 contains 14 residues. The ends were cut back, 0 bases at V and 6 bases at J, with 9 bases in the middle. Looked up from germline, CDR1 is LGHNA and CDR2 is YNFKEQ. CDR3 amino acids: CASSQDGGSNEQFF. The CDR3 bases are TGTGCCAGCAGCCAAGATGGGGGCAGCAATGAGCAGTTCTTC.

V and J are TRBV7-2 and TRBJ2-3; 10 nucleotides agree with TRBD1. V dropped 3 bases and J dropped 4; count of bases not matched to a gene: 4. The V gene's germline CDR1 is SGHTA and CDR2 FQGNSA. The CDR3 spans 15 residues. CDR3: CASSFRQGAADTQYF. The CDR3, as DNA: TGTGCCAGCAGCTTCCGACAGGGGGCCGCAGATACGCAGTATTTT.

The V call is TRBV5-4, the J call TRBJ1-2, with 7 bases fitting TRBD1. The CDR3 has 16 residues. Germline assignment: CDR1 SGHNT and CDR2 YYREEE (reference sequence). The V and J ends lost 4 bases and 7 bases, in that order; junction bases with no gene match: 16. CDR3 amino acids: CASSPSHGTVDGGYTF. CDR3 bases: TGTGCCAGCAGCCCGAGCCACGGGACAGTAGACGGTGGCTACACCTTC.

This chain links TRBV5-1 with TRBJ2-2; 8 bases agree with TRBD1. Germline V gene data show CDR1 as SGHRS and CDR2 as YFSETQ. Trimming removed 5 bases from V and 1 base from J; junction bases left unmatched: 1. The CDR3 sequence is 14 residues long. The CDR3 is CASRGQVNTGELFF. The CDR3 bases are TGCGCCAGCAGGGGACAGGTGAACACCGGGGAGCTGTTTTTT.

V gene TRBV4-3 combines with J gene TRBJ2-7, with 7 bases fitting TRBD1. The CDR3 is 15 amino acids. J was trimmed by 5 bases and V by 0 bases; bases with no gene match: 7. The germline V gene encodes CDR1 LGHNA and CDR2 YSLEER. The CDR3 sequence is CASSQDHRGRHEQYF. The DNA for the CDR3 is TGCGCCAGCAGCCAAGATCACAGGGGTAGGCACGAGCAGTACTTC.

The gene calls are TRBV21-1 and TRBJ1-6. TRBV21-1 is a listed pseudogene. This CDR3 is 20 amino acids long. The CDR3 reads CASSKWRGGLPLSYNSPLHF. In nucleotides, the CDR3 is TGTGCCAGCAGCAAATGGCGAGGAGGGCTGCCCCTCTCCTATAATTCACCCCTCCACTTT.

In this sample, this clone turned up a few times. The chain combines TRBV10-3 with TRBJ2-7, with 9 bases aligning to TRBD2. V gave up 11 bases and J gave up 2 bases; unmatched junction bases: 10. Germline values: CDR1 ENHRY, CDR2 SYGVKD. CDR3 length: 14 amino acids. The CDR3 sequence: CAARSGGNTYEQYF. The CDR3, as DNA: TGTGCCGCCCGTAGCGGGGGAAACACCTACGAGCAGTACTTC.

V is TRBV18 and J is TRBJ1-6; possibly TRBD1 for D (5 bases). This CDR3 comprises 15 residues. Trimming removed 8 bases at V and 7 bases at J, with 18 bases between. Germline loops: CDR1 KGHSH, CDR2 LQKENI. The CDR3 loop reads CASLPSTETNSPLHF. CDR3 nucleotides: TGTGCCAGCCTTCCATCGACAGAAACGAATTCACCCCTCCACTTT.

This clone appeared once. V gene TRBV27 combines with J gene TRBJ1-1; 7 nucleotides agree with TRBD1. In germline, CDR1 is MNHEY, CDR2 SMNVEV (reference sequence). Unmatched junction bases numbered 4, after V lost 5 bases and J lost 4 bases. The CDR3 contains 13 residues. CDR3 loop: CASSGAGGTEAFF. The CDR3 bases are TGTGCCAGCAGTGGCGCAGGGGGCACTGAAGCTTTCTTT.

CDR3 nucleotide sequence: TGTGCCAGTAGTGGGACAGTCGGGGGGCCCCAGCATTTT. Translation gives CASSGTVGGPQHF. The chain links TRBV19 to TRBJ1-5; TRBD1 aligns across 7 bases. V gave up 5 bases and J gave up 9 bases; unmatched junction bases: 7. This CDR3 spans 13 amino acids. The germline V gene has CDR1 LNHDA and CDR2 SQIVND (reference sequence). Looking up the rest from reference TRBV19 and TRBJ1-5 gives the full variable domain: DGGITQSPKYLFRKEGQNVTLSCEQNLNHDAMYWYRQDPGQGLRLIYYSQIVNDFQKGDIAEGYSVSREKKESFPLTVTSAQKNPTAFYLCASSGTVGGPQHFGDGTRLSIL.

The chain recombines TRBV11-2 with TRBJ2-5, with 8 bases aligning to TRBD1. The CDR3 runs to 16 residues. The germline gives CDR1 SGHAT, CDR2 FQNNGV. J lost 7 bases, V lost 3 bases, and 13 bases had no gene match. The CDR3 coding sequence is TGTGCCAGCAGCTTTAGGCGTGCAGGGGGCTGGGGGACCCAGTACTTC. Amino acids: CASSFRRAGGWGTQYF.

This sequence joins TRBV5-1 and TRBJ1-2, with 9 nucleotides matching TRBD1. The CDR3 totals 14 residues. With 1 base clipped from V and 8 bases from J, the junction kept 6 bases outside the gene matches. Germline V gene lookup returns CDR1 SGHRS and CDR2 YFSETQ. Here the CDR3 reads CASSLSQGQGGYTF. The CDR3 DNA is TGCGCCAGCAGCTTGTCCCAGGGACAGGGCGGCTACACCTTC.

This rearrangement joins TRBV29-1 to TRBJ2-5; TRBD2 matches 8 bases. The CDR3 extends over 19 amino acids. V was pared by 2 bases and J by 1 base, with 18 bases of the junction left unmatched. The V gene's germline CDR1 is SQVTM and CDR2 ANQGSEA. The CDR3 sequence: CSVETYGETAGAFQETQYF. CDR3 nucleotides: TGCAGCGTTGAAACCTACGGGGAAACAGCGGGGGCCTTCCAAGAGACCCAGTACTTC.

The V and J genes are TRBV5-1 and TRBJ1-1, with TRBD1 identical over 8 bases. Germline V lookup: CDR1 SGHRS, CDR2 YFSETQ. With 4 bases clipped from V and 10 bases from J, the junction kept 12 bases outside the gene matches. This CDR3 has 14 amino acids. In nucleotides, the CDR3 is TGCGCCAGCAGCGCCGGGACAGGCTCTCCGACAGCTTTCTTT. Translated: CASSAGTGSPTAFF.

The gene calls are TRBV5-1 and TRBJ1-1; D unclear. Deletions cut 1 base from V and 1 base from J, with 5 bases between. The CDR3 consists of 13 residues. Germline lookup yields CDR1 SGHRS and CDR2 YFSETQ. CDR3 nucleotide sequence: TGCGCCAGCAGCTTGCGGGAGAACACTGAAGCTTTCTTT. This encodes CASSLRENTEAFF.

The V and J genes are TRBV11-1 and TRBJ2-7; possibly TRBD2 for D (6 bases). The V and J ends lost 5 bases and 2 bases respectively, with 13 bases between them. The CDR3 is 14 residues long. Germline-derived CDR1 and CDR2 are SGHAT and FQDESV (reference sequence). CDR3: CASSLQGGPYEQYF. The CDR3 DNA sequence: TGTGCCAGCAGCCTTCAGGGAGGTCCCTACGAGCAGTACTTC. The full variable domain, its missing parts supplied by reference TRBV11-1 and TRBJ2-7, is EAEVAQSPRYKITEKSQAVAFWCDPISGHATLYWYRQILGQGPELLVQFQDESVVDDSQLPKDRFSAERLKGVDSTLKIQPAELGDSAMYLCASSLQGGPYEQYFGPGTRLTVT.

V is TRBV9 and J is TRBJ2-3; TRBD2 agrees at 9 bases. Germline CDR1 reads SGDLS; CDR2 reads YYNGEE. With V trimmed by 6 bases and J by 2 bases, 7 bases remained unmatched. This CDR3 contains 15 residues. CDR3 sequence (DNA): TGTGCCAGCACCTTCAGCGGGGGGTACACAGATACGCAGTATTTT. As protein: CASTFSGGYTDTQYF.

The chain joins TRBV10-3 to TRBJ1-5; D possibly corresponds to TRBD1 (6 bases). V lost 2 bases and J 10 bases, leaving 15 bases between the germline ends. In germline, CDR1 is ENHRY, CDR2 SYGVKD. The CDR3 totals 14 residues. CDR3 in amino acids: CAISERGANRPQHF. The CDR3 DNA reads as TGTGCCATCAGTGAGCGGGGGGCCAATCGACCCCAGCATTTT.

V gene TRBV18 combines with J gene TRBJ1-2; D perhaps matches TRBD1 (5 bases). Between the trimmed V and J ends, which lost 0 bases and 7 bases, there was a span of 15 bases. The CDR3 spans 15 residues. From germline, CDR1 is KGHSH and CDR2 LQKENI. CDR3 in amino acids: CASSPPQGGFRGYTF. CDR3 nucleotide sequence: TGTGCCAGCTCACCACCGCAGGGCGGTTTTCGTGGCTACACCTTC.

The chain couples TRBV5-1 to TRBJ2-6; 9 bases line up with TRBD1. Germline CDR1 SGHRS, CDR2 YFSETQ. This CDR3 is 18 amino acids long. Losses at the gene ends were 1 base for V and 1 base for J; bases not matched to a gene: 6. In DNA form, the CDR3 reads TGCGCCAGCAGCTTGATGGAACAGGGGGCGTCTGGGGCCAACGTCCTGACTTTC. This translates into CASSLMEQGASGANVLTF.

The rearrangement joins TRBV11-2 to TRBJ2-6; D call uncertain. Trimming took off 0 bases at V and 4 bases at J, with 19 bases between the two ends. Germline V gene lookup returns CDR1 SGHAT and CDR2 FQNNGV. The CDR3 runs 19 residues. The DNA of the CDR3 is TGTGCCAGCAGCTTAGAACCCAAATACTCGGTATCCGGGGCCAACGTCCTGACTTTC. This gives the protein CASSLEPKYSVSGANVLTF.

V and J are TRBV7-2 and TRBJ2-7, with unresolved D. The CDR3 is 14 residues long. Germline-derived CDR1 and CDR2 are SGHTA and FQGNSA. Deletions cut 1 base from V and 2 bases from J, with 9 bases between. This CDR3 is CASSLVPQAYEQYF. The CDR3 nucleotides are TGTGCCAGCAGCTTAGTCCCCCAGGCCTACGAGCAGTACTTC.

A single count supports this clone. The chain couples TRBV30 to TRBJ2-1, with D possibly matching TRBD2 (5 bases). Trimming took 3 bases from V and 0 from J, leaving 15 bases between them. Germline CDR1 is GTSNPN and CDR2 is SVGIG (reference sequence). The CDR3 extends over 16 amino acids. As DNA, the CDR3 is TGTGCCTGGAGCGTCGGGAATCCAAGCTCCTACAATGAGCAGTTCTTC. It encodes CAWSVGNPSSYNEQFF.